A single sample is the source of the 15 T cell receptor beta chains below, sequenced in a study of OX40 agonist ivuxolimab in advanced cancers. Assay used: immunoSEQ multiplex PCR; TCRdb lists only in-frame clones, some missing. The data hold tens of thousands of clones, with roughly 80% observed a single time. The source material was CD4+ or CD8+ T cells sorted from blood, sampled in a trial of the OX40 agonist ivuxolimab. These receptors were obtained from an adult with an advanced solid tumor such as melanoma, head and neck, liver or kidney cancer.

The J gene is TRBJ2-7, the V gene TRBV30, with D perhaps being TRBD1 or TRBD2 (5 bases each). The germline CDR1 and CDR2 sequences are GTSNPN and SVGIG (reference sequence). This CDR3 comprises 14 residues. Trimming removed 0 bases at V and 3 bases at J, with 12 bases between. CDR3: CAWSVNMGVYEQYF. The DNA for the CDR3 is TGTGCCTGGAGTGTAAATATGGGGGTCTACGAGCAGTACTTC.

The genes are TRBV30 and TRBJ2-1, with D perhaps TRBD1 (5 bases). Germline assignment: CDR1 GTSNPN and CDR2 SVGIG (reference sequence). Trimming took off 2 bases at V and 2 bases at J, with 13 bases between the two ends. This CDR3 is built from 15 residues. The CDR3 bases are TGTGCCTGGAGTATCCCTAGGGGTACCTACAATGAGCAGTTCTTC. Residues: CAWSIPRGTYNEQFF.

V is TRBV7-2 and J is TRBJ1-6, with 8 bases matching TRBD1. CDR3 size: 14 residues. Germline lookup yields CDR1 SGHTA and CDR2 FQGNSA. The V and J ends lost 4 bases and 9 bases, in that order; junction bases with no gene match: 5. The CDR3 is CASSSPGGGSPLHF. CDR3 sequence (DNA): TGTGCCAGCAGCTCCCCAGGGGGCGGTTCACCCCTCCACTTT.

This clone was counted between two and nine times. V gene TRBV10-3 combines with J gene TRBJ2-7, with TRBD2 identical over 15 bases. Germline V gives CDR1 ENHRY, CDR2 SYGVKD. With V trimmed by 3 bases and J by 4 bases, 1 base remained unmatched. The CDR3 runs 15 residues. CDR3: CAISDGTSGRYEQYF. The CDR3 DNA sequence: TGTGCCATCAGTGACGGGACTAGCGGGAGGTACGAGCAGTACTTC.

The rearrangement links TRBV18 to TRBJ1-4, with D possibly matching TRBD1 (5 bases). This CDR3 comprises 14 residues. V lost 1 base to trimming and J lost 3 bases, with 6 bases between them. The germline V gene has CDR1 KGHSH and CDR2 LQKENI. CDR3 sequence reads: CASSPQGSNEKLFF. DNA for the CDR3: TGTGCCAGCTCACCACAGGGGTCTAATGAAAAACTGTTTTTT.

V is TRBV4-1 and J is TRBJ2-1; TRBD2 matches 13 bases. Germline V gene lookup returns CDR1 MGHRA and CDR2 YSYEKL. J gave up 7 bases and V 0 bases, and 6 bases lay outside the gene matches. CDR3 size: 17 residues. CDR3 residues: CASSQEYGLAGVNEQFF. DNA of the CDR3: TGCGCCAGCAGCCAAGAATACGGACTAGCGGGAGTAAATGAGCAGTTCTTC.

J is TRBJ2-1 and V is TRBV4-1, with 12 bases matching TRBD2. V gave up 1 base and J gave up 8 bases; unmatched junction bases: 9. CDR3 length equals 17 residues. CDR1 MGHRA and CDR2 YSYEKL come from the germline V gene. The chain's CDR3 is CASSQGLTSGSRDEQFF. In nucleotides, the CDR3 is TGCGCCAGCAGCCAAGGCTTGACTAGCGGGAGTAGGGATGAGCAGTTCTTC.

The V call is TRBV20-1, the J call TRBJ2-7; TRBD1 agrees at 8 bases. Trimming cost V 8 bases and J 2 bases; bases outside gene matches: 2. The germline gives CDR1 DFQATT, CDR2 SNEGSKA (reference sequence). CDR3 length: 11 amino acids. In DNA, the CDR3 is TGCAGTAAACAGGGGGCCTACGAGCAGTACTTC. Translation gives CSKQGAYEQYF.

V is TRBV5-1 and J is TRBJ2-3; TRBD2 matches 10 bases. CDR3 length: 16 residues. The junction had 8 bases not matched to a gene; V was cut back by 5 bases and J by 2 bases. Per the germline V gene, CDR1 is SGHRS and CDR2 is YFSETQ. CDR3: CASSWTSGSYTDTQYF. The CDR3 nucleotides read TGCGCCAGCAGTTGGACTAGCGGTAGTTACACAGATACGCAGTATTTT.

The chain is built from TRBV27 and TRBJ1-2, with a tentative D call TRBD1 (6 bases). The length of the CDR3 is 15 residues. V was cut by 3 bases and J by 4 bases, with 15 bases left in between. Germline V gene sequence: CDR1 MNHEY, CDR2 SMNVEV (reference sequence). The CDR3 reads CASSFYPRQAYGYTF. CDR3 in DNA: TGTGCCAGCAGTTTCTATCCCCGACAGGCCTATGGCTACACCTTC.

The DNA for the CDR3 is TGTGCCAGCAGCACCGGACTAGCGGGAGTTGAGCAGTTCTTC. Protein sequence: CASSTGLAGVEQFF. The chain recombines TRBV5-4 with TRBJ2-1; TRBD2 aligns across 13 bases. From germline, CDR1 is SGHNT and CDR2 YYREEE (reference sequence). The CDR3 totals 14 residues. After removal of 4 bases from V and 9 bases from J, the junction contained 4 bases not matched to a gene.

The chain employs TRBV27 and TRBJ2-4, with D possibly TRBD2 on 6 matching bases. The CDR3 has 13 residues. Looked up from germline, CDR1 is MNHEY and CDR2 is SMNVEV (reference sequence). V shed 6 bases and J shed 1 base, with 7 bases lying between them. CDR3 bases: TGTGCCAGCAGCGGGGGTGCCAAAAACATTCAGTACTTC. This encodes CASSGGAKNIQYF.

This rearrangement joins TRBV6-1 to TRBJ2-7, with TRBD2 matching over 8 bases. V lost 5 bases and J lost 3; bases outside the gene matches: 6. CDR1 is MNHNS, CDR2 SASEGT, per germline. This CDR3 comprises 14 residues. The CDR3 loop is CASSPRTSLYEQYF. CDR3 in DNA: TGTGCCAGCAGTCCCCGGACTAGCCTCTACGAGCAGTACTTC.

The V call is TRBV7-9, the J call TRBJ2-2; D gene unclear. Germline CDR1 SEHNR, CDR2 FQNEAQ (reference sequence). Trimming removed 2 bases at V and 5 bases at J, with 9 bases between. CDR3 length: 14 amino acids. CDR3 sequence reads: CASSLSAVTGELFF. The CDR3 DNA reads as TGTGCCAGCAGCTTATCTGCTGTAACCGGGGAGCTGTTTTTT. Full variable domain (missing parts from reference TRBV7-9 and TRBJ2-2): DTGVSQNPRHKITKRGQNVTFRCDPISEHNRLYWYRQTLGQGPEFLTYFQNEAQLEKSRLLSDRFSAERPKGSFSTLEIQRTEQGDSAMYLCASSLSAVTGELFFGEGSRLTVL.

The J gene is TRBJ2-1, the V gene TRBV28; 7 bases fit TRBD1. After removal of 5 bases from V and 9 bases from J, the junction contained 4 bases not matched to a gene. Germline values: CDR1 MDHEN, CDR2 SYDVKM. CDR3 length: 12 amino acids. The CDR3 protein is CASSAHRGEQFF. The CDR3 DNA reads as TGTGCCAGCAGTGCCCACAGGGGTGAGCAGTTCTTC. Full variable domain (rest looked up from reference TRBV28 and TRBJ2-1): DVKVTQSSRYLVKRTGEKVFLECVQDMDHENMFWYRQDPGLGLRLIYFSYDVKMKEKGDIPEGYSVSREKKERFSLILESASTNQTSMYLCASSAHRGEQFFGPGTRLTVL.